The 15 T cell receptor beta chains listed next were all sequenced from one sample in a study of blood T cell repertoires in COVID-19. Some clones are missing from TCRdb's copy, which holds only in-frame ones; the method was immunoSEQ multiplex PCR. Among tens of thousands of clones listed, about 91% were seen once. Sequencing input: peripheral blood. The receptor source for this set is a human donor with active COVID-19. The donor label of this sample is uncertain.

The gene calls are TRBV19 and TRBJ2-3; 10 bases align to TRBD2. The V segment lost 7 bases and the J segment 4 bases; nucleotides outside the gene matches: 5. Germline assignment: CDR1 LNHDA and CDR2 SQIVND (reference sequence). The CDR3 has 14 residues. The CDR3 DNA reads as TGTGCCAGTACCCCTAGCGGGAGTCCAGATACGCAGTATTTT. Translated, it gives CASTPSGSPDTQYF.

Here the CDR3 reads CASSRRLAGAPDTQYF. The CDR3 coding sequence is TGTGCCAGCAGCAGACGACTAGCGGGAGCTCCAGATACGCAGTATTTT. The V and J genes are TRBV7-2 and TRBJ2-3; 12 positions agree with TRBD2. The junction had 7 bases not matched to a gene; V was cut back by 5 bases and J by 4 bases. CDR3 length: 16 residues. CDR1 is SGHTA and CDR2 is FQGNSA in the germline V gene.

This chain joins TRBV5-1 and TRBJ2-5, with 8 positions matching TRBD2. V shed 2 bases, J shed 5 bases, and the junction held 11 bases outside the gene matches. CDR1 and CDR2 (germline): SGHRS, YFSETQ. This CDR3 contains 16 residues. CDR3 loop: CASSFGVSGARETQYF. CDR3 nucleotides: TGCGCCAGCAGCTTTGGAGTTAGCGGGGCGAGGGAGACCCAGTACTTC.

This chain uses TRBV7-9 with TRBJ1-4; 7 bases fit TRBD1. CDR3 length: 15 residues. The germline gives CDR1 SEHNR, CDR2 FQNEAQ (reference sequence). V lost 2 bases to trimming and J lost 4 bases; unmatched junction nucleotides: 4. For the CDR3, the DNA is TGTGCCAGCAGCTTAAATGCAGGGGGTAATGAAAAACTGTTTTTT. This encodes CASSLNAGGNEKLFF.

The V call is TRBV6-5, the J call TRBJ2-7; possibly TRBD2 for D (6 bases). Germline CDR1 and CDR2: MNHEY and SVGAGI. The CDR3 is 15 residues long. Trimming pared 2 bases from V and 4 bases from J, leaving 15 bases between. The CDR3 loop reads CASSYSPGELYEQYF. The CDR3 region has the DNA TGTGCCAGCAGTTACAGTCCGGGAGAGCTATACGAGCAGTACTTC.

This clone was recorded once. The chain uses TRBV2 and TRBJ1-2; D is ambiguous. Trimming removed 3 bases at V and 2 bases at J, with 4 bases between. Germline V CDR1 and CDR2: SNHLY, FYNNEI. This CDR3 region has 12 residues. The CDR3 protein is CASSDTNYGYTF. The CDR3 DNA reads as TGTGCCAGCAGTGACACAAACTATGGCTACACCTTC.

The chain uses TRBV13 and TRBJ2-7, with 7 bases aligning to TRBD2. CDR1 and CDR2 from the germline V gene are PRHDT and FYEKMQ (reference sequence). V shed 5 bases and J 2 bases; nucleotides not matched to a gene: 12. This CDR3 contains 16 residues. The CDR3 DNA reads as TGTGCCAGCAGCAACACCTACGGCGGGAGCACCTACGAGCAGTACTTC. Translating gives CASSNTYGGSTYEQYF.

The genes are TRBV4-3 and TRBJ2-1, with D unresolved. In germline, CDR1 is LGHNA, CDR2 YSLEER. Trimming took off 1 base at V and 6 bases at J, with 4 bases between the two ends. The CDR3 has 12 amino acids. CDR3 residues: CASSQVGNEQFF. CDR3 sequence (DNA): TGCGCCAGCAGCCAAGTCGGCAATGAGCAGTTCTTC.

The CDR3 nucleotides are TGTGCCAGCAGTTTCGGAGATAGAAACACCGGGGAGCTGTTTTTT. This gives the protein CASSFGDRNTGELFF. The J gene is TRBJ2-2, the V gene TRBV27; D gene uncertain. The CDR3 covers 15 residues. With 3 bases removed from V and 2 bases from J, the gap between germline ends came to 10 bases. Germline assignment: CDR1 MNHEY and CDR2 SMNVEV (reference sequence).

V gene TRBV24-1 combines with J gene TRBJ2-2, with 7 bases aligning to TRBD1. CDR1 is KGHDR, CDR2 SFDVKD, per germline. The CDR3 has 15 amino acids. V was pared by 7 bases and J by 2 bases, with 6 bases of the junction left unmatched. The CDR3 DNA reads TGTGCCACCAGGGCCAACAGGGGAAACACCGGGGAGCTGTTTTTT. Amino acid sequence: CATRANRGNTGELFF.

The chain carries TRBV9 and TRBJ2-2; D remains unclear. CDR1 is SGDLS, CDR2 YYNGEE, per germline. There are 14 residues in the CDR3. Trimming left V 2 bases short and J 2 bases short, with 7 bases between. The CDR3 reads CASSVRVNTGELFF. The CDR3 nucleotides read TGTGCCAGCAGCGTCCGGGTTAACACCGGGGAGCTGTTTTTT.

This clone is a singleton in its sample. The rearrangement links TRBV4-1 to TRBJ2-7, with TRBD1 identical over 7 bases. V lost 0 bases and J lost 2; bases outside the gene matches: 7. The V gene's germline CDR1 is MGHRA and CDR2 YSYEKL. The length of the CDR3 is 16 residues. CDR3 DNA sequence: TGCGCCAGCAGCCAAGAGTCGGGGCAGGGGGCCTACGAGCAGTACTTC. Protein sequence: CASSQESGQGAYEQYF.

This clone was counted a single time. The chain carries TRBV9 and TRBJ1-3; D uncertain. V shed 0 bases and J shed 0 bases, with 10 bases lying between them. CDR1 and CDR2 (germline): SGDLS, YYNGEE. The CDR3 covers 16 residues. The DNA for the CDR3 is TGTGCCAGCAGCGTAGGCGGAGGAGCCTCTGGAAACACCATATATTTT. Amino acids: CASSVGGGASGNTIYF.

V is TRBV3-1 (or the pseudogene TRBV3-2) and J is TRBJ2-1; D ambiguous. Germline CDR1 is LGHDT and CDR2 is YNNKEL (reference sequence). V was shortened by 1 base and J by 9 bases, with 7 bases between the two germline ends. The CDR3 runs to 12 residues. The CDR3 sequence: CASSQVAFEQFF. CDR3 nucleotide sequence: TGTGCCAGCAGCCAAGTAGCATTTGAGCAGTTCTTC.

This CDR3 reads CASSLLGGYEQFF. CDR3 in DNA: TGTGCCAGCAGTTTATTGGGAGGCTATGAGCAGTTCTTC. The chain joins TRBV27 to TRBJ2-1, with D maybe TRBD2 (6 bases). Germline V CDR1 and CDR2: MNHEY, SMNVEV (reference sequence). The CDR3 covers 13 residues. V lost 1 base and J 8 bases, leaving 9 bases between the germline ends.